These T cell receptor beta chains were read from a single sample in a study of tumor-infiltrating lymphocytes in primary liver carcinoma. TCRdb re-called the multiplex PCR reads through MiXCR, storing one row per CDR3 protein. The table records about 130,000 distinct CDR3 sequences, around 64% of them present only once. Sequencing used liver tumor tissue from sampling region 3. The source of these receptors is a woman aged 55-69 years with primary liver carcinoma and hepatitis B virus infection. The CDR3 runs from the conserved cysteine through the conserved F or W. The D gene is left open where the match is weak. Not all rows give a size; the values are once, few, many and, for expanded clones, a class.

v_gene: TRBV30; j_gene: TRBJ2-1; abundance: .; d_gene: TRBD2; CDR3nt: TGTGCCTGGAGTGGGGTAGCGGGAGGGGAGCAGTTCTTC; CDR3aa: CAWSGVAGGEQFF
v_gene: TRBV28; j_gene: TRBJ2-5; abundance: few; d_gene: .; CDR3nt: TGTGCCAGCAGCCCGGGACATTCCCAGGGAGAGACCCAGTACTTC; CDR3aa: CASSPGHSQGETQYF
v_gene: TRBV29-1; j_gene: TRBJ2-1; abundance: .; d_gene: .; CDR3nt: TGCAGCATTGAAGATCCGCTTTTCTACAACGAGCAGTTCTTC; CDR3aa: CSIEDPLFYNEQFF
v_gene: TRBV28; j_gene: TRBJ1-5; abundance: many; d_gene: .; CDR3nt: TGTGCCAGCACGCGGGGGGGCGGCCATCAGCCCCAGCATTTT; CDR3aa: CASTRGGGHQPQHF
v_gene: TRBV6-1; j_gene: TRBJ2-5; abundance: many; d_gene: .; CDR3nt: TGTGCCAGCAGTGACGCTGGACTCGGAGGGGGAGAGACCCAGTACTTC; CDR3aa: CASSDAGLGGGETQYF
v_gene: TRBV11-3; j_gene: TRBJ2-1; abundance: .; d_gene: .; CDR3nt: TGTATCAGCAGTGTCAGGGGCTACAATGAGCAGTTCTTC; CDR3aa: CISSVRGYNEQFF
v_gene: TRBV28; j_gene: TRBJ2-1; abundance: .; d_gene: TRBD1; CDR3nt: TGTGCCAGCAGTTTAGTTGGGTCAGGGGGTTCCAATGAGCAGTTCTTC; CDR3aa: CASSLVGSGGSNEQFF
v_gene: TRBV5-4; j_gene: TRBJ2-5; abundance: many; d_gene: TRBD1; CDR3nt: TGTGCCAGCAGCCAATCGACAGGGGACGAGACCCAGTACTTC; CDR3aa: CASSQSTGDETQYF
v_gene: TRBV7-9; j_gene: TRBJ2-5; abundance: .; d_gene: .; CDR3nt: TGTGCCAGGAGCTTGGCCTCAGAGACCCAGTACTTC; CDR3aa: CARSLASETQYF
v_gene: TRBV6-1; j_gene: TRBJ1-2; abundance: .; d_gene: .; CDR3nt: TGTGCCCACAGTGAAAAGGGAGGCGCCTATGGCTACACCTTC; CDR3aa: CAHSEKGGAYGYTF
v_gene: TRBV11-1; j_gene: TRBJ2-3; abundance: once; d_gene: TRBD2; CDR3nt: TGTGCCAGCTTAAGGCAACGTGCGGGGGAGTCTCACTTT; CDR3aa: CASLRQRAGESHF
v_gene: TRBV11-2; j_gene: TRBJ1-1; abundance: .; d_gene: .; CDR3nt: TGTGCCGGCAGCTTACTTAGGAACGCTGAAGCTTTCTTT; CDR3aa: CAGSLLRNAEAFF
v_gene: TRBV5-1; j_gene: TRBJ1-2; abundance: .; d_gene: TRBD1; CDR3nt: TGCGCCTGCAGCACCGGACAGGGTCATCGGGTTGGCTACACCTTC; CDR3aa: CACSTGQGHRVGYTF
v_gene: TRBV28; j_gene: TRBJ2-3; abundance: .; d_gene: .; CDR3nt: TGTGCCGGCAGTTTACTACAAGGGACAGATACGCAGTATTTT; CDR3aa: CAGSLLQGTDTQYF
v_gene: TRBV11-2; j_gene: TRBJ2-3; abundance: .; d_gene: .; CDR3nt: TGTGCCACCAGCCGAGTGACTGGAACCTCGGGCGGTACGCGGTATTTT; CDR3aa: CATSRVTGTSGGTRYF
v_gene: TRBV12-3/TRBV12-4; j_gene: TRBJ2-7; abundance: once; d_gene: .; CDR3nt: TGTGCCTGCAGTCCCGGAGGCAACGAGCAGTACTTC; CDR3aa: CACSPGGNEQYF
v_gene: TRBV29-1; j_gene: TRBJ2-1; abundance: .; d_gene: .; CDR3nt: TGCAGCGTTGAAGGGGGGCCTAAGATCGCCTCCAATGAGCAGTTCTTC; CDR3aa: CSVEGGPKIASNEQFF
v_gene: TRBV7-9; j_gene: TRBJ2-3; abundance: .; d_gene: .; CDR3nt: TGTGCCAGCAGCTTAGTCGCACGGGGCACAGATACGCAGTATTTT; CDR3aa: CASSLVARGTDTQYF
v_gene: TRBV11-3; j_gene: TRBJ1-5; abundance: many; d_gene: TRBD1; CDR3nt: TGTGCCAGCAGCTTAATATGGGACAGGAACAATCAGCCCCAGCATTTT; CDR3aa: CASSLIWDRNNQPQHF
v_gene: TRBV11-2; j_gene: TRBJ2-7; abundance: .; d_gene: .; CDR3nt: TGCGCCAGCAGCTTAGGTGGGGACCGGGCCTACGAGCGGTACTTC; CDR3aa: CASSLGGDRAYERYF
v_gene: TRBV11-2; j_gene: TRBJ2-2; abundance: medium-sized; d_gene: .; CDR3nt: TGTGCCAGCAGCTTAGAGGCTAACGGGGAGCTGTTTTTT; CDR3aa: CASSLEANGELFF
v_gene: TRBV24-1; j_gene: TRBJ1-5; abundance: .; d_gene: .; CDR3nt: TGTGCCACCAGTGATTTGTCAGGACTTCGACAGCCCCAGCATTTT; CDR3aa: CATSDLSGLRQPQHF
v_gene: TRBV28; j_gene: TRBJ1-5; abundance: .; d_gene: .; CDR3nt: TGTGCCATCAGTTCCAAGGGACCCATCTGGCATTTT; CDR3aa: CAISSKGPIWHF
v_gene: TRBV11-3; j_gene: TRBJ2-1; abundance: .; d_gene: TRBD2; CDR3nt: TGTGCCAGCAGCCAGGTTGCGGGAGCCGTCAATGAGCAGTTCTTC; CDR3aa: CASSQVAGAVNEQFF
v_gene: TRBV11-2; j_gene: TRBJ2-3; abundance: .; d_gene: .; CDR3nt: TGTGGCAGCAGCTTAGAGCAGGGGGAGGCTGATACGCAGTATTTT; CDR3aa: CGSSLEQGEADTQYF
v_gene: TRBV12-3/TRBV12-4; j_gene: TRBJ2-5; abundance: many; d_gene: .; CDR3nt: TGTGCCAGCAGTTTTGGGCAGAAGGAGACCCAGTACTTC; CDR3aa: CASSFGQKETQYF
v_gene: TRBV12-3/TRBV12-4; j_gene: TRBJ2-7; abundance: once; d_gene: TRBD2; CDR3nt: TGTGCCAGCAATTTCGGAAGGACTAGTGGGAGGGTTTCACACGAGCAGTACTTC; CDR3aa: CASNFGRTSGRVSHEQYF
v_gene: TRBV11-2; j_gene: TRBJ2-7; abundance: .; d_gene: .; CDR3nt: TGTGCCAGCCGCCCCCCTGCAGGGGCTAGCGAGCAGTATTTC; CDR3aa: CASRPPAGASEQYF
v_gene: TRBV7-9; j_gene: TRBJ1-1; abundance: .; d_gene: TRBD1; CDR3nt: TGTGTCAGCAGCCCACAGGGGAGCGTTTCCGGAGTTTTCTTT; CDR3aa: CVSSPQGSVSGVFF
v_gene: TRBV18; j_gene: TRBJ1-1; abundance: .; d_gene: .; CDR3nt: TGTGCCAGCTCACCGGCCGGAGTGGTGGCTTTCTTT; CDR3aa: CASSPAGVVAFF
v_gene: TRBV28; j_gene: TRBJ1-3; abundance: few; d_gene: .; CDR3nt: TGTGCCAGCAGTTTACGACAGCCAGGAAACACCATATATTTT; CDR3aa: CASSLRQPGNTIYF
v_gene: TRBV29-1; j_gene: TRBJ2-7; abundance: many; d_gene: .; CDR3nt: TGCAGCGTTTGGACGTCCGGCTCCTACGAGCAGTACTTC; CDR3aa: CSVWTSGSYEQYF
v_gene: TRBV10-3; j_gene: TRBJ1-2; abundance: many; d_gene: TRBD1; CDR3nt: TGTGCCTCTAGGACAGGGGGAATTACCTATGGCTACACCTTC; CDR3aa: CASRTGGITYGYTF
v_gene: TRBV4-1; j_gene: TRBJ2-7; abundance: many; d_gene: .; CDR3nt: TGCGCCAGCAGCACCCAGACAGTGGAGGGCGAGCAGTACTTC; CDR3aa: CASSTQTVEGEQYF
v_gene: TRBV11-2; j_gene: TRBJ1-1; abundance: medium-sized; d_gene: .; CDR3nt: TGTGCCAGCAGCCCACCCGGGGGGGCGCGTACCACTGAAGCTTTCTTT; CDR3aa: CASSPPGGARTTEAFF
v_gene: TRBV6-1; j_gene: TRBJ1-1; abundance: many; d_gene: .; CDR3nt: TGTGCCAGCCTGGCAGGGGACCCGAACACTGAAGCTTTCTTT; CDR3aa: CASLAGDPNTEAFF
v_gene: TRBV11-3; j_gene: TRBJ1-2; abundance: medium-sized; d_gene: TRBD1; CDR3nt: TGTGCCAGCAGCTTCCCGACAGGGGGCATTGGCTACACCTTC; CDR3aa: CASSFPTGGIGYTF
v_gene: TRBV11-2; j_gene: TRBJ2-7; abundance: .; d_gene: .; CDR3nt: TGTGCCAGCAGCTTAATAAGCGAGAGCGAGCAATACTTC; CDR3aa: CASSLISESEQYF
v_gene: TRBV11-2; j_gene: TRBJ1-1; abundance: .; d_gene: .; CDR3nt: TGTGCCAGCAGCCGCGGACATGGAGCGTTGTTTGAAGCTTTCTTT; CDR3aa: CASSRGHGALFEAFF
v_gene: TRBV29-1; j_gene: TRBJ2-7; abundance: many; d_gene: TRBD2; CDR3nt: TGCAGCGTCGGACTAGTCCGCGAGCAGTACTTC; CDR3aa: CSVGLVREQYF